The TCR beta chain described here comes from a study of cytomegalovirus exposure and HLA in healthy donors. PCR primers comprised 60 Vbeta and 13 Jbeta primers. As originally analysed: Among the unique TCR beta chains that a later analysis counted, some 73 million in all, about 11 million were shared. The repertoire was sequenced with immunoSEQ multiplex PCR; TCRdb's copy has only in-frame clones and lacks some. V, J and clone size are those of that table, while D and trimming were read from the DNA. The sample lists around 150,000 clones; roughly 79% were seen once. Only a few counts were recorded for this clone. V dropped 4 bases and J dropped 0 bases, with 13 bases sitting between them. Germline CDR1 and CDR2: MDHEN and SYDVKM. The CDR3 totals 15 residues.

This rearrangement joins TRBV28 to TRBJ2-7; possible D gene TRBD1, 5 bases. Source material: PBMCs. The receptor was isolated from a woman between 45 and 65 years old in good health and CMV-seronegative. CDR3 in amino acids: CASSSRRTPSYEQYF. CDR3 DNA sequence: TGTGCCAGCAGTTCGCGCCGGACACCCTCCTACGAGCAGTACTTC.